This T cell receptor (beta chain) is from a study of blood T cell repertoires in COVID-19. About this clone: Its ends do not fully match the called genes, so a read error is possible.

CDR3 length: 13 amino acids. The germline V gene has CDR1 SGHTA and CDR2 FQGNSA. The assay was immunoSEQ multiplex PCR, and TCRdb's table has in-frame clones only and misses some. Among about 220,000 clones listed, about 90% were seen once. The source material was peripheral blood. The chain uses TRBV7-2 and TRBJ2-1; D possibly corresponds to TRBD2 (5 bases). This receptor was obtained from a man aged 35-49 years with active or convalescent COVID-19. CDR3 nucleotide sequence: TGTGCCAGCAGCCGAGACTACTACTATGAGCAGTTCTTC. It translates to CASSRDYYYEQFF.